This is a list of T cell receptor beta chains from one sample in a study of T cell responses to AZD1222 COVID-19 vaccine. Measured with immunoSEQ multiplex PCR; TCRdb has only the in-frame clones, and not every one. Altogether about 130,000 clones are present, around 94% being singletons, with the ten largest covering 6.6%. The source material was peripheral blood, sampled on day 0 of AZD1222 vaccination. The receptors derive from an adult in good health. Each CDR3 is given with its conserved first and last residue. Clone size is not always given. Where it is, it says once, few, many or a class for expanded clones.

abundance: -
v_gene: TRBV7-3
len: 17
CDR3aa: CASSFSSGRARAGELFF

abundance: -
v_gene: TRBV30
len: 13
CDR3aa: CAWSVREEQPQHF

abundance: -
v_gene: TRBV7-8
len: 16
CDR3aa: CASILHPGGSFYEQYF

abundance: -
v_gene: TRBV9
len: 15
CDR3aa: CASSASGTGINEQFF

abundance: -
v_gene: TRBV7-3
len: 13
CDR3aa: CASSFTGNTEAFF

abundance: -
v_gene: TRBV3-1/TRBV3-2
len: 14
CDR3aa: CASVPSGSRNEQFF

abundance: -
v_gene: TRBV6-5
len: 14
CDR3aa: CASSYGDSGNTIYF

abundance: -
v_gene: TRBV28
len: 14
CDR3aa: CASTLGPLTDTQYF

abundance: -
v_gene: TRBV7-9
len: 15
CDR3aa: CASSLGLASSYEQYF

abundance: -
v_gene: TRBV7-9
len: 14
CDR3aa: CASSSSGGSETQYF

abundance: -
v_gene: TRBV2
len: 14
CDR3aa: CASSDQGARETQYF

abundance: -
v_gene: TRBV4-1
len: 17
CDR3aa: CASSQEKTGKINYGYTF

abundance: -
v_gene: TRBV7-6
len: 15
CDR3aa: CASSQTGSGNEEQFF

abundance: -
v_gene: TRBV6-2/TRBV6-3
len: 17
CDR3aa: CASSFFGTSGYTGELFF

abundance: -
v_gene: TRBV19
len: 16
CDR3aa: CASSVAGTSGYNEQFF

abundance: -
v_gene: TRBV30
len: 11
CDR3aa: CAWSSTEKQYF

abundance: -
v_gene: TRBV19
len: 16
CDR3aa: CASSIGGGRTTYEQYF

abundance: few
v_gene: TRBV6-4
len: 13
CDR3aa: CASSSGSTGELFF

abundance: -
v_gene: TRBV30
len: 13
CDR3aa: CAWRTSGHNEQFF

abundance: -
v_gene: TRBV18
len: 13
CDR3aa: CASSPPSMETQYF

abundance: -
v_gene: TRBV9
len: 18
CDR3aa: CASSVDVSDRDFNYGYTF

abundance: -
v_gene: TRBV15
len: 16
CDR3aa: CATSRDYGDAGYEQYF

abundance: -
v_gene: TRBV6-5
len: 15
CDR3aa: CASTTTGASGNTIYF

abundance: -
v_gene: TRBV4-1
len: 17
CDR3aa: CASSQDGSPYSNQPQHF

abundance: once
v_gene: TRBV15
len: 15
CDR3aa: CATSREKSSYNEQFF

abundance: -
v_gene: TRBV29-1
len: 11
CDR3aa: CSGTTGGGYTF

abundance: -
v_gene: TRBV18
len: 16
CDR3aa: CASSRTGTGGGYGYTF

abundance: once
v_gene: TRBV19
len: 15
CDR3aa: CASTSGTGFNYGYTF

abundance: once
v_gene: TRBV7-2
len: 16
CDR3aa: CASSLEGTNLYNEQFF

abundance: -
v_gene: TRBV7-2
len: 13
CDR3aa: CASSWREGREQYF

abundance: -
v_gene: TRBV29-1
len: 13
CDR3aa: CSVEDPSGYEQYF

abundance: -
v_gene: TRBV6-2/TRBV6-3
len: 15
CDR3aa: CASSKPRRGGYEQYF

abundance: -
v_gene: TRBV6-6
len: 15
CDR3aa: CASSYSGQGNYGYTF

abundance: -
v_gene: TRBV6-6
len: 16
CDR3aa: CASSWALAGVDNEQFF

abundance: once
v_gene: TRBV6-5
len: 13
CDR3aa: CASRSRSNSPLHF

abundance: -
v_gene: TRBV13
len: 14
CDR3aa: CASSAIPGYNEQFF

abundance: -
v_gene: TRBV28
len: 14
CDR3aa: CASSLLGQGTEAFF

abundance: -
v_gene: TRBV5-1
len: 14
CDR3aa: CASSRERDYNEQFF

abundance: -
v_gene: TRBV6-5
len: 15
CDR3aa: CASSYSLGLTYEQYF

abundance: -
v_gene: TRBV12-5
len: 14
CDR3aa: CASGSEAGFYGYTF

abundance: -
v_gene: TRBV10-3
len: 15
CDR3aa: CAISEGGQGGWKLFF